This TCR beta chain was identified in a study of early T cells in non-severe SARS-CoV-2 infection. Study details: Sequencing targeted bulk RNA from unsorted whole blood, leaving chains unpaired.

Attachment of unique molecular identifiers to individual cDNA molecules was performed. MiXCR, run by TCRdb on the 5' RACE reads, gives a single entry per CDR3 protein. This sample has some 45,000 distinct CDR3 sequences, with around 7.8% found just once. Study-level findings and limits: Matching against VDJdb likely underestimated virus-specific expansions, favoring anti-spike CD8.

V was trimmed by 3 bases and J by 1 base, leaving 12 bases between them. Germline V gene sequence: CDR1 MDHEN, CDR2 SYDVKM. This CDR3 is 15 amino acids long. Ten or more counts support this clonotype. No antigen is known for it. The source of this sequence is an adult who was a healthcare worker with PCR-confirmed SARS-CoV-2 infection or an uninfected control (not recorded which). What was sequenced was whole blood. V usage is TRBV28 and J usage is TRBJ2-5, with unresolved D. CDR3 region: CASSFIETVQETQYF. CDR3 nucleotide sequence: TGTGCCAGCAGTTTTATTGAGACGGTCCAAGAGACCCAGTACTTC.